These 5 T cell receptor beta chains share one sample of origin, sequenced in a study of low-dose radiotherapy and immunotherapy resistance in tumors. Covering alpha and beta chains, TRAV- and TRBV-specific primers were used for the first-strand cDNA. TCR amplification involved roughly 21 PCR cycles with a constant-region primer and V-primer adapter. Using its own MiXCR run on the reads, TCRdb lists one record per CDR3 protein. The sample has around 99,000 distinct CDR3 sequences; more than 7.5% are singletons. The time point was: before trial treatment. This specimen consisted of PBMCs, obtained before treatment. The receptors derive from a male donor with prostate cancer.

This clonotype has ten or more counts. This rearrangement joins TRBV12-3 or TRBV12-4 to TRBJ1-1, with D unresolved. V was pared by 2 bases and J by 1 base, with 8 bases between. The CDR3 consists of 14 residues. In DNA form, the CDR3 reads TGTGCCAGCAGTTTAAAACCGGGGAACACTGAAGCTTTCTTT. Its protein is CASSLKPGNTEAFF.

On this clonotype: A far larger clone lies a single base away; this is likely a read error. V gene TRBV6-2 or TRBV6-3 combines with J gene TRBJ2-7; 7 positions agree with TRBD1. The CDR3 has 14 amino acids. Per the germline V gene, CDR1 is MNHEY and CDR2 is SVGEGT. V trimming: 4 bases; J trimming: 5 bases; junction bases outside the gene matches: 8. The CDR3 sequence is CASSLGQPLNEQYF. In DNA, the CDR3 is TGTGCCAGCAGTTTGGGACAGCCCCTCAACGAGCAGTACTTC.

The rearrangement uses TRBV7-2 and TRBJ2-7; 12 bases line up with TRBD1. Germline V gene sequence: CDR1 SGHTA, CDR2 FQGNSA. Trimming took 4 bases from V and 6 from J; bases not matched to a gene: 7. This CDR3 is 15 amino acids long. The CDR3: CASSSAGTGGAEQYF. The CDR3 nucleotides are TGTGCCAGCAGCTCCGCCGGGACAGGGGGCGCCGAGCAGTACTTC.

In its sample, this clonotype was seen many times. V gene TRBV6-2 or TRBV6-3 combines with J gene TRBJ1-1; D ambiguous. Trimming cost V 7 bases and J 3 bases, with 15 bases left between them. Germline CDR1 reads MNHEY; CDR2 reads SVGEGT. The CDR3 runs to 14 residues. Here the CDR3 reads CASKVAHRDTEAFF. DNA for the CDR3: TGTGCCAGCAAAGTCGCCCATCGGGACACTGAAGCTTTCTTT.

This clonotype appeared many times. This chain joins TRBV27 and TRBJ1-5; possibly TRBD1 for D (6 bases). Trimming took 4 bases from V and 3 from J, leaving 7 bases between them. The CDR3 consists of 13 residues. Germline V lookup: CDR1 MNHEY, CDR2 SMNVEV (reference sequence). In nucleotides, the CDR3 is TGTGCCAGCAGTTACAGGGCCAATCAGCCCCAGCATTTT. This translates into CASSYRANQPQHF.